This T cell receptor beta chain was observed in a study of PD-1 blockade in classical Hodgkin lymphoma. A note on this clone: Its antigen is unidentified.

Each and every patient relapsed after autologous stem cell transplantation, and patients got differing brentuximab vedotin exposure. Libraries were prepared by immunoSEQ multiplex PCR; TCRdb keeps only in-frame clonotypes and omits some of them. The repertoire holds 50,000 or so clones, around 93% seen once, with about 10% in the top ten. Overall study results and limits: When set against healthy donors, newly diagnosed patients were reported to show lower baseline TCR diversity.

The sample was peripheral blood mononuclear cells (PBMCs), taken before the second cycle of nivolumab. The sequence was obtained from a human donor with classical Hodgkin lymphoma.

CDR3 region: CASSQGGQGDGYTF. The CDR3 DNA is TGCGCCAGCAGCCAAGGGGGACAGGGGGATGGCTACACCTTC. The V and J genes are TRBV4-1 and TRBJ1-2; 11 bases are shared with TRBD1. This CDR3 contains 14 residues. Germline CDR1 is MGHRA and CDR2 is YSYEKL. V lost 1 base, J lost 6 bases, and 1 base stayed unmatched.